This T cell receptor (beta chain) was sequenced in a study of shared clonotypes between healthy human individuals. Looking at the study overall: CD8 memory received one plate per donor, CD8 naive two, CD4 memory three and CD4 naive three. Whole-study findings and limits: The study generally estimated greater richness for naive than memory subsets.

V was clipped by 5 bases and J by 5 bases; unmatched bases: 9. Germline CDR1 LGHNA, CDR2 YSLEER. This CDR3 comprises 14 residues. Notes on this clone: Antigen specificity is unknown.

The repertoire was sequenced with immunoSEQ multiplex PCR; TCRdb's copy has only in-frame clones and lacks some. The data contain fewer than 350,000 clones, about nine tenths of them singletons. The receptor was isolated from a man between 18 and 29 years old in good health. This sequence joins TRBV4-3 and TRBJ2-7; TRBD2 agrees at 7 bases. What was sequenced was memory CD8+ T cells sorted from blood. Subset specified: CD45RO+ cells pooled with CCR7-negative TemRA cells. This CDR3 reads CASSATAGDHEQYF. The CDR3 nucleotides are TGCGCCAGCAGCGCAACGGCGGGAGACCACGAGCAGTACTTC.